This T cell receptor (beta chain) is from a study of T cells in Graves' hyperthyroidism and ophthalmopathy. The study left out patients who had uncontrolled infection, other autoimmune disease, pregnancy or lactation. What was amplified from RNA transcripts were TCR beta CDR3 regions. HTBI primers were the set used in a first-round RT-PCR of the TCR CDR3. TCRdb ran MiXCR on the multiplex PCR reads and lists one entry per CDR3 protein. Among about 210,000 distinct CDR3 sequences listed, 15% to 20% were seen once. Looked up from germline, CDR1 is SGDLS and CDR2 is YYNGEE. The trim removed 0 bases at V and 3 bases at J, leaving 8 bases unmatched. This CDR3 spans 16 amino acids. This clonotype came up a few times.

The chain uses TRBV9 and TRBJ1-1; 7 bases line up with TRBD1. The sequenced material came from blood. The sequence came from a man aged 40-55 years with Graves' hyperthyroidism. CDR3 sequence reads: CASSVAPTGFDTEAFF. The CDR3 DNA reads as TGTGCCAGCAGCGTAGCCCCGACAGGGTTCGACACTGAAGCTTTCTTT.